The 19 T cell receptor beta chains listed next were all sequenced from one sample in a study of T cells in localized non-small cell lung cancer. This table comes from immunoSEQ multiplex PCR, and its TCRdb copy is limited to in-frame clones, with some not included. The repertoire holds fewer than 4,000 clones, with roughly 29% as singletons. The specimen was normal lung tissue next to the tumor, collected before any cancer treatment. All receptors come from a male donor aged 60 or over with stage III lung adenocarcinoma.

This sequence joins TRBV28 and TRBJ1-2, with a weak D call TRBD1 (5 bases). The CDR3 consists of 14 residues. Germline CDR1 and CDR2: MDHEN and SYDVKM. V lost 6 bases, J lost 4 bases, and 15 bases lay in between. The CDR3, as DNA: TGTGCCAGCAGCGGGACGGCAGGAGGCTATGGCTACACCTTC. Translation gives CASSGTAGGYGYTF.

This clone has only one observation. The chain carries TRBV25-1 and TRBJ2-5; D unresolved. V lost 8 bases, J lost 0 bases, and 13 bases lay in between. The CDR3 runs to 14 residues. CDR1 and CDR2 (germline): MGHDK, SYGVNS. CDR3 DNA sequence: TGTGCCAGCTTAAGGACGACCCACCAAGAGACCCAGTACTTC. Encoded protein: CASLRTTHQETQYF.

The chain employs TRBV29-1 and TRBJ2-1; 13 nucleotides align to TRBD2. This CDR3 spans 15 amino acids. The trim removed 7 bases at V and 7 bases at J, leaving 10 bases unmatched. Looked up from germline, CDR1 is SQVTM and CDR2 is ANQGSEA. CDR3 in DNA: TGCAGCGCCAGGACTAGCGGGAGTAGGAGTAATGAGCAGTTCTTC. Amino acids: CSARTSGSRSNEQFF.

The chain is built from TRBV18 and TRBJ1-2, with D maybe TRBD1 (6 bases). CDR3 length equals 14 residues. CDR1 is KGHSH, CDR2 LQKENI, per germline. The V end was cut by 2 bases, the J end by 2 bases, with 9 bases between. The CDR3 nucleotides are TGTGCCAGCTCACCATCAGGGGAAAACTATGGCTACACCTTC. It is translated as CASSPSGENYGYTF.

The V gene is TRBV30, the J gene TRBJ2-6, with 8 bases matching TRBD1. CDR1 is GTSNPN and CDR2 is SVGIG in the germline V gene (reference sequence). This CDR3 has 15 amino acids. V was clipped by 2 bases and J by 4 bases; unmatched bases: 4. The CDR3 protein is CAWSTGGTGANVLTF. The CDR3, as DNA: TGTGCCTGGAGTACAGGGGGAACCGGGGCCAACGTCCTGACTTTC.

CDR3 sequence reads: CASSPPFGDTDTQYF. The CDR3 nucleotides read TGTGCCAGCAGCCCGCCGTTTGGGGACACAGATACGCAGTATTTT. The rearrangement links TRBV11-3 to TRBJ2-3, with D uncertain. The V end lost 5 bases, the J end lost 2 bases, and 14 bases lay between the germline ends. The CDR3 sequence is 15 residues long. The germline gives CDR1 SGHNT, CDR2 YENEEA.

The chain is built from TRBV5-1 and TRBJ2-7; the match to TRBD2 covers 9 bases. Germline V gene data show CDR1 as SGHRS and CDR2 as YFSETQ. CDR3 size: 14 residues. V gave up 4 bases and J gave up 5 bases; unmatched junction bases: 7. This CDR3 reads CASSPIAGADEQYF. For the CDR3, the DNA is TGCGCCAGCAGCCCCATAGCGGGAGCAGACGAGCAGTACTTC.

In its sample, this clone is large. The chain carries TRBV28 and TRBJ2-7; tentatively, D is TRBD2 (5 bases). V was shortened by 6 bases and J by 2 bases, with 14 bases between the two germline ends. The CDR3 is 14 residues long. Germline CDR1 and CDR2: MDHEN and SYDVKM. CDR3 sequence (DNA): TGTGCCAGCAGGGGTGAGGGCACCACCTACGAGCAGTACTTC. This sequence encodes CASRGEGTTYEQYF.

The chain recombines TRBV5-1 with TRBJ2-1, with 8 bases lining up with TRBD2. V was clipped by 4 bases and J by 0 bases; unmatched bases: 15. Per the germline V gene, CDR1 is SGHRS and CDR2 is YFSETQ. This CDR3 comprises 19 residues. This chain's CDR3 is CASSPRNSGIFSSYNEQFF. In DNA form, the CDR3 reads TGCGCCAGCAGCCCCCGTAATAGCGGGATCTTTAGCTCCTACAATGAGCAGTTCTTC.

This clone has a handful of counts. V gene TRBV7-6 combines with J gene TRBJ2-5; 9 bases are a match to TRBD2. This CDR3 spans 15 amino acids. Germline V gene lookup returns CDR1 SGHVS and CDR2 FNYEAQ. Trimming removed 5 bases from V and 5 bases from J; junction bases left unmatched: 9. The CDR3 DNA is TGTGCCAGCAGCCTCCAAGCGGGAGGCGGCGAGACCCAGTACTTC. Its protein is CASSLQAGGGETQYF.

This clone was seen more than once but under ten times. The chain has TRBV15 and TRBJ2-1, with TRBD2 matching 8 bases. From germline, CDR1 is LNHNV and CDR2 YYDKDF (reference sequence). The CDR3 loop spans 14 amino acids. V was clipped by 9 bases and J by 4 bases; unmatched bases: 8. CDR3 DNA sequence: TGTGCCACTTCCCGGGAGGGGCAGTACAATGAGCAGTTCTTC. This codes for CATSREGQYNEQFF.

V usage is TRBV19 and J usage is TRBJ2-6, with D tentatively TRBD1 (5 bases). The germline V and J ends were trimmed by 9 bases and 0 bases, with 9 bases remaining between them. The germline CDR1 and CDR2 sequences are LNHDA and SQIVND (reference sequence). This CDR3 has 14 residues. CDR3 bases: TGTGCCAGGCCAGGGTACTCTGGGGCCAACGTCCTGACTTTC. Protein: CARPGYSGANVLTF.

The J gene is TRBJ2-3, the V gene TRBV18, with TRBD2 as a possible D gene (6 bases). The CDR3 sequence is 14 residues long. V was pared by 3 bases and J by 1 base, with 8 bases between. CDR1 KGHSH and CDR2 LQKENI come from the germline V gene. The CDR3 DNA reads TGTGCCAGCTCACCGGCTAGCGGCACAGATACGCAGTATTTT. This encodes CASSPASGTDTQYF. The full variable domain, with the rest looked up from reference TRBV18 and TRBJ2-3, is NAGVMQNPRHLVRRRGQEARLRCSPMKGHSHVYWYRQLPEEGLKFMVYLQKENIIDESGMPKERFSAEFPKEGPSILRIQQVVRGDSAAYFCASSPASGTDTQYFGPGTRLTVL.

The chain carries TRBV19 and TRBJ1-1; TRBD1 is a possible D gene (5 bases). The V and J ends lost 5 bases and 5 bases respectively, with 18 bases between them. The CDR3 is 15 amino acids. CDR1 is LNHDA, CDR2 SQIVND, per germline (reference sequence). The CDR3 spells CASSPTPPGRTEAFF. In nucleotides, the CDR3 is TGTGCCAGTAGTCCCACTCCCCCGGGACGGACTGAAGCTTTCTTT.

In this sample, this clone turned up a few times. The chain employs TRBV9 and TRBJ2-6; 7 nucleotides line up with TRBD1. The ends lost 5 bases at V and 3 bases at J; junction bases unmatched: 2. Germline lookup yields CDR1 SGDLS and CDR2 YYNGEE. The CDR3 runs 14 residues. CDR3 in amino acids: CASRNRGGANVLTF. CDR3 nucleotides: TGTGCCAGCAGGAACAGGGGTGGGGCCAACGTCCTGACTTTC.

This clone appeared a few times. This chain links TRBV6-8 with TRBJ2-7; D gene uncertain. V was shortened by 2 bases and J by 3 bases, with 8 bases between the two germline ends. The CDR3 is made up of 13 amino acids. Germline loops: CDR1 MNHGY, CDR2 SAAAGT. The CDR3 spells CASSYRIDYEQYF. CDR3 DNA sequence: TGTGCCAGCAGTTACAGGATAGACTACGAGCAGTACTTC.

The rearrangement links TRBV11-3 to TRBJ1-2; 9 positions match TRBD1. The germline CDR1 and CDR2 sequences are SGHNT and YENEEA. Losses at the gene ends were 6 bases for V and 5 bases for J; bases not matched to a gene: 7. The CDR3 loop spans 14 amino acids. CDR3 region: CASSPTGGGYGYTF. The CDR3 coding sequence is TGTGCCAGCAGTCCAACAGGGGGCGGGTATGGCTACACCTTC.

The chain employs TRBV14 and TRBJ2-1; D not resolved. V shed 6 bases and J shed 3 bases, with 15 bases lying between them. The germline V gene has CDR1 SGHDN and CDR2 FVKESK. This CDR3 is 15 amino acids long. The CDR3 here is CASSIQIIGYNEQFF. In nucleotides, the CDR3 is TGTGCCAGCAGTATACAGATTATTGGCTACAATGAGCAGTTCTTC. Full variable domain (rest looked up from reference TRBV14 and TRBJ2-1): EAGVTQFPSHSVIEKGQTVTLRCDPISGHDNLYWYRRVMGKEIKFLLHFVKESKQDESGMPNNRFLAERTGGTYSTLKVQPAELEDSGVYFCASSIQIIGYNEQFFGPGTRLTVL.

The chain carries TRBV11-3 and TRBJ2-3; D perhaps matches TRBD2 (7 bases). The germline V gene has CDR1 SGHNT and CDR2 YENEEA. This CDR3 is built from 16 residues. V lost 6 bases to trimming and J lost 4 bases, with 20 bases between them. This CDR3 reads CASRFQIGGAADTQYF. The CDR3 nucleotides are TGTGCCAGCAGATTCCAGATAGGGGGGGCTGCAGATACGCAGTATTTT.